Listed below are T cell receptor beta chains from one sample, sequenced in a study of T cell responses to AZD1222 COVID-19 vaccine. The repertoire was sequenced with immunoSEQ multiplex PCR; TCRdb's copy has only in-frame clones and lacks some. Of 95,000 to 110,000 clones in the sample, over 70% were seen once. The sample was peripheral blood, taken on day 0 of AZD1222 vaccination. All receptors come from an adult in good health. CDR3s include the opening cysteine and the closing phenylalanine or tryptophan. Fields, in order: V gene, J gene, clone size, D gene, CDR3 protein, CDR3 DNA. D genes are given only for firm matches. The size entry is marked missing in some rows and otherwise reads once, few, many or a size class.

TRBV4-1	TRBJ2-7	NA	TRBD2	CASSQVGGGFAYEQYF	TGCGCCAGCAGCCAAGTGGGCGGGGGGTTTGCCTACGAGCAGTACTTC
TRBV7-2	TRBJ2-7	NA	TRBD2	CASSLESGRGYEQYF	TGTGCCAGCAGCTTAGAATCGGGGAGGGGCTACGAGCAGTACTTC
TRBV9	TRBJ1-2	NA	NA	CASSVFWVESDYTF	TGTGCCAGCAGCGTATTTTGGGTGGAGAGCGACTACACCTTC
TRBV4-2	TRBJ1-2	NA	TRBD1	CASSQDLQGGGYGYTF	TGTGCCAGCAGCCAAGACTTGCAGGGGGGAGGGTATGGCTACACCTTC
TRBV7-2	TRBJ1-6	NA	NA	CASSLRRQGDSPLHF	TGTGCCAGCAGCTTAAGGCGGCAGGGAGACTCACCCCTCCACTTT
TRBV25-1	TRBJ2-2	NA	NA	CASSTHGVGTGELFF	TGTGCCAGCAGTACTCACGGGGTGGGCACCGGGGAGCTGTTTTTT
TRBV6-2/TRBV6-3	TRBJ1-1	NA	NA	CASSYSYGGAFF	TGTGCCAGCAGTTACTCGTACGGGGGAGCTTTCTTT
TRBV11-2	TRBJ2-2	NA	TRBD2	CASSLVGTNINTGELFF	TGTGCCAGCAGCTTAGTAGGGACTAACATTAACACCGGGGAGCTGTTTTTT
TRBV11-2	TRBJ2-5	few	TRBD1	CASSSIKAGTGGRETQYF	TGTGCCAGCAGCTCAATAAAAGCCGGGACAGGGGGTCGAGAGACCCAGTACTTC
TRBV7-9	TRBJ2-1	NA	TRBD1	CASSWSGGNEQFF	TGTGCCAGCAGCTGGTCAGGGGGCAATGAGCAGTTCTTC